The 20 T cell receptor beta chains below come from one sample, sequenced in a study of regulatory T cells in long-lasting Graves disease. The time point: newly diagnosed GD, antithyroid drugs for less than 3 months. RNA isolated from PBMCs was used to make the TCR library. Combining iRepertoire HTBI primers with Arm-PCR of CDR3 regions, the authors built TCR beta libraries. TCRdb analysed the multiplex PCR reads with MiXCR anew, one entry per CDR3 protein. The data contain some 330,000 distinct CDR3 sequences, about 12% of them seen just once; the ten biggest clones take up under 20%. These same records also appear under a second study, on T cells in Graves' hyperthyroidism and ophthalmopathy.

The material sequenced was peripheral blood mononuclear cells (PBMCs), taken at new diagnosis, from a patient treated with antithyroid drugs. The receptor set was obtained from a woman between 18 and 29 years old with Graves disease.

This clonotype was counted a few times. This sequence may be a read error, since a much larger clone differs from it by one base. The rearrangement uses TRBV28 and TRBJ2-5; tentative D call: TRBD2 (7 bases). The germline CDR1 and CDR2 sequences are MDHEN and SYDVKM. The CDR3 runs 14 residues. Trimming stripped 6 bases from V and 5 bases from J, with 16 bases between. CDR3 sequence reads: CASRPRGGGETQYF. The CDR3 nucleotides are TGTGCCAGCAGACCTAGGGGGGGGGGCGAGACCCAGTACTTC.

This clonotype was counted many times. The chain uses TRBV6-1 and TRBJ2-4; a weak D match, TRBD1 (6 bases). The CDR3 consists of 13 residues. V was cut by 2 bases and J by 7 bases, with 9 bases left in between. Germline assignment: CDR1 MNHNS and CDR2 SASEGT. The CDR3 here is CASSETGTNIQYF. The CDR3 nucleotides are TGTGCCAGCAGTGAAACAGGGACGAACATTCAGTACTTC.

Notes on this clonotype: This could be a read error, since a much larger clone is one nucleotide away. CDR3 DNA: TGCGCCAGCAGCCATGTCATAGGGCCTAGCGGGAGGACAGATACGCAGTATTTT. Protein: CASSHVIGPSGRTDTQYF. The chain has TRBV4-3 and TRBJ2-3; 11 bases map to TRBD2. CDR1 LGHNA and CDR2 YSLEER come from the germline V gene. The junction had 11 bases not matched to a gene; V was cut back by 3 bases and J by 3 bases. This CDR3 contains 18 residues.

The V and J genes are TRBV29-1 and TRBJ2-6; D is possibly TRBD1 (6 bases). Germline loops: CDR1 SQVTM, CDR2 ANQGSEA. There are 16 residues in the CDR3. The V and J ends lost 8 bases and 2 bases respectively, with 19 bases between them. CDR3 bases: TGCAGCAAGAAGGGGGAAAAAAAGACTGGGGCCAACGTCCTGACTTTC. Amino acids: CSKKGEKKTGANVLTF. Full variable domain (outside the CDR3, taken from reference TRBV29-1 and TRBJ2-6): SAVISQKPSRDICQRGTSLTIQCQVDSQVTMMFWYRQQPGQSLTLIATANQGSEATYESGFVIDKFPISRPNLTFSTLTVSNMSPEDSSIYLCSKKGEKKTGANVLTFGAGSRLTVL.

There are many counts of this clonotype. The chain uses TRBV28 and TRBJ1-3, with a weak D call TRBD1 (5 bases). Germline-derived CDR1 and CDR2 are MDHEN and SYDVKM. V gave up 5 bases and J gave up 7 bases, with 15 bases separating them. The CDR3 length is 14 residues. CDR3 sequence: CASSGGGRPNTIYF. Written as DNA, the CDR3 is TGTGCCAGCAGTGGGGGGGGTCGGCCGAACACCATATATTTT.

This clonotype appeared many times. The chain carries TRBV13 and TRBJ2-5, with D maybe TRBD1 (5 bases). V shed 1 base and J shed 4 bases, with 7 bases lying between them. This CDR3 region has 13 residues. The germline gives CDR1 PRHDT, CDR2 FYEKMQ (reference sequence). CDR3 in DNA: TGTGCCAGCAGCTTAGCCAGGGCAGAGACCCAGTACTTC. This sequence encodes CASSLARAETQYF.

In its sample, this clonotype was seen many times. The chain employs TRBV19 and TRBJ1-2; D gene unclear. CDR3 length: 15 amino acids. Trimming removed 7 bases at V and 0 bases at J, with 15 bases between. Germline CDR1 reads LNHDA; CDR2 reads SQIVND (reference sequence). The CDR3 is CASTKEWVTNYGYTF. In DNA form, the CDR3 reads TGTGCCAGTACCAAAGAGTGGGTGACTAACTATGGCTACACCTTC.

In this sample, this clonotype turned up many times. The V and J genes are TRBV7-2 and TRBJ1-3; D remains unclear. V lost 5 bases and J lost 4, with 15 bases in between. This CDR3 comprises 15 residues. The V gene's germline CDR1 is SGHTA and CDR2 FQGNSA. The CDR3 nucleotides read TGTGCCAGCAGCAGGACCGTCAGCCTCGGAAACACCATATATTTT. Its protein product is CASSRTVSLGNTIYF.

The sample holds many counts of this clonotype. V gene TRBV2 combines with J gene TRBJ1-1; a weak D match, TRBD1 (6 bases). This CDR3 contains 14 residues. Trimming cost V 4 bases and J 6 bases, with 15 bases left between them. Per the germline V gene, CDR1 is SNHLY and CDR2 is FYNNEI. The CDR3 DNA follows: TGTGCCAGCAGTGTCATCCCGGGGGCGGCTGAAGCTTTCTTT. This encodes CASSVIPGAAEAFF.

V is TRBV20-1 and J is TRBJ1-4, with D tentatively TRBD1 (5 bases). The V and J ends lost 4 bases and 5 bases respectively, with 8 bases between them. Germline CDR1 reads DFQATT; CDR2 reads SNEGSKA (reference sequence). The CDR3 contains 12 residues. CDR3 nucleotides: TGCAGTGCTACCCGGGGGAATGAAAAACTGTTTTTT. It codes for CSATRGNEKLFF.

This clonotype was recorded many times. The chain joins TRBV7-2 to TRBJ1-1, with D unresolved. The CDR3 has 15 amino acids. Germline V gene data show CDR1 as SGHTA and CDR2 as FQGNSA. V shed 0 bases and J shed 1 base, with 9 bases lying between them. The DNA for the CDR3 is TGTGCCAGCAGCTTAGCCGGCAGCTGGAACACTGAAGCTTTCTTT. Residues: CASSLAGSWNTEAFF.

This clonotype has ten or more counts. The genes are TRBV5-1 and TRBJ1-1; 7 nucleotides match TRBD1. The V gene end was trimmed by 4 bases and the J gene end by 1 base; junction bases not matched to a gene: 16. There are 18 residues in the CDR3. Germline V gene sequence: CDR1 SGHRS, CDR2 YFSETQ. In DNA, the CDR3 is TGCGCCAGCAGCATGAGGGGGCAGAGGGCGTATCCGAACACTGAAGCTTTCTTT. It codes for CASSMRGQRAYPNTEAFF.

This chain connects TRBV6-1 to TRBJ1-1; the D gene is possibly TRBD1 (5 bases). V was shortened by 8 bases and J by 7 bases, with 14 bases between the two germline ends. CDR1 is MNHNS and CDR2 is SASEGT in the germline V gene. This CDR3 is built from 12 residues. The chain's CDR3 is CASSRGHREAFF. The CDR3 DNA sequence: TGTGCCAGCTCCCGGGGCCACCGTGAAGCTTTCTTT.

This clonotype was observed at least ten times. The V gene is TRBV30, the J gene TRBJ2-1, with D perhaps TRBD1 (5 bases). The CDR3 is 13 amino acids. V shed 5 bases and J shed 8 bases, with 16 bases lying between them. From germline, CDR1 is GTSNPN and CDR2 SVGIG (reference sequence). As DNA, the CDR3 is TGTGCCTGGTACAAAACTGGGGCAGATGAGCAGTTCTTC. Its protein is CAWYKTGADEQFF.

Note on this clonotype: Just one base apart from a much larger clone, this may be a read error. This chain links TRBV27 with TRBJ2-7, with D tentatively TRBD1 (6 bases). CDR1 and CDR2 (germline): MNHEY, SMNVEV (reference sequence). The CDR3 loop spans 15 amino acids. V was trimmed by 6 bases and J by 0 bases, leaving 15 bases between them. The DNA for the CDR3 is TGTGCCAGCAGCTCGACAGGCGAAAGCTCCTACGAGCAGTACTTC. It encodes CASSSTGESSYEQYF.

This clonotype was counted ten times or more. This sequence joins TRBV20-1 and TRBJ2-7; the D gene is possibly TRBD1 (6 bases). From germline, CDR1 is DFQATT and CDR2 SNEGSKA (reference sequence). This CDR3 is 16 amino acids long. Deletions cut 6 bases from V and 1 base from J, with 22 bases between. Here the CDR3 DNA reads TGCAGTGCCAAGACTCCCGAGGACAGATGTTCCTACGAGCAGTACGTC. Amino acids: CSAKTPEDRCSYEQYV.

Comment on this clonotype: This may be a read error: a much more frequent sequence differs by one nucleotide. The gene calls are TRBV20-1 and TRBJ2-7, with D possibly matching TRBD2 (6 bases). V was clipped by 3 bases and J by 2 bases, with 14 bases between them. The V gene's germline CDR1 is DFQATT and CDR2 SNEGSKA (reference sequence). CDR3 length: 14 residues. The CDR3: CSASVAASPYEQYF. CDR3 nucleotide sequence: TGCAGTGCTAGTGTAGCGGCCTCCCCCTACGAGCAGTACTTC.

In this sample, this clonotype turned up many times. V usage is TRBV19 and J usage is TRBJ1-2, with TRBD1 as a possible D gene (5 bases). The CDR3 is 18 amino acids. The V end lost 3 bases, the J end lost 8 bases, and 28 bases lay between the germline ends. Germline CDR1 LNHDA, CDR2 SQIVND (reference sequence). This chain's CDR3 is CASSIHSGSRVKMEGYTF. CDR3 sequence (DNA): TGTGCCAGTAGTATCCATTCGGGAAGCAGGGTTAAGATGGAGGGCTACACCTTC.

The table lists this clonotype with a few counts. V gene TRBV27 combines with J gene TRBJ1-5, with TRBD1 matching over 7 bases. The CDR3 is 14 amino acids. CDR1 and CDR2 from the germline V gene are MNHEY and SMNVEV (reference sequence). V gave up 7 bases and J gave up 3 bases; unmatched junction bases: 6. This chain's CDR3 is CASKLTGPNQPQHF. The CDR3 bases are TGTGCCAGCAAGCTGACAGGGCCCAATCAGCCCCAGCATTTT.

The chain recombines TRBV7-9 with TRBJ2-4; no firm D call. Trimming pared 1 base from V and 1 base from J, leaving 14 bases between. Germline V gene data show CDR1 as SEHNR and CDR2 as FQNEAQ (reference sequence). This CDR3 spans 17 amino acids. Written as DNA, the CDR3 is TGTGCCAGCAGCTTAGAAATAAGGCAGGCGGCCAAAAACATTCAGTACTTC. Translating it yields CASSLEIRQAAKNIQYF.